The sequence of this T cell receptor beta chain was determined in a study of shared clonotypes between healthy human individuals. Notes on the study in general: Naive subsets generally had larger estimated richness than memory subsets. It was the non-shared clonotypes that had lower generation probabilities than clonotypes shared by all four donors.

The assay was immunoSEQ multiplex PCR, and TCRdb's table has in-frame clones only and misses some. The repertoire has around 1.9 million clones, approximately 94% of them found once; the top ten carry more than 1.5%. Naive CD8 cells, CD45RO-negative and positively selected for CCR7, excluded terminally differentiated effector memory CD45RA+ cells. As concerns this clone: Its antigen is not known.

The CDR3 covers 16 residues. V lost 2 bases, J lost 3 bases, and 7 bases stayed unmatched. In germline, CDR1 is MNHNY, CDR2 SVGAGI (reference sequence). Sequencing input: naive CD8+ T cells from PBMCs. This chain links TRBV6-6 with TRBJ1-2, with 9 nucleotides matching TRBD1. This clonotype was sampled from a man younger than 35 in good health. Some clones in this sample may be carry-over from other donors' samples. The CDR3 sequence is CASSYIWTGEDYGYTF. The CDR3 nucleotides are TGTGCCAGCAGTTACATTTGGACAGGGGAGGACTATGGCTACACCTTC.